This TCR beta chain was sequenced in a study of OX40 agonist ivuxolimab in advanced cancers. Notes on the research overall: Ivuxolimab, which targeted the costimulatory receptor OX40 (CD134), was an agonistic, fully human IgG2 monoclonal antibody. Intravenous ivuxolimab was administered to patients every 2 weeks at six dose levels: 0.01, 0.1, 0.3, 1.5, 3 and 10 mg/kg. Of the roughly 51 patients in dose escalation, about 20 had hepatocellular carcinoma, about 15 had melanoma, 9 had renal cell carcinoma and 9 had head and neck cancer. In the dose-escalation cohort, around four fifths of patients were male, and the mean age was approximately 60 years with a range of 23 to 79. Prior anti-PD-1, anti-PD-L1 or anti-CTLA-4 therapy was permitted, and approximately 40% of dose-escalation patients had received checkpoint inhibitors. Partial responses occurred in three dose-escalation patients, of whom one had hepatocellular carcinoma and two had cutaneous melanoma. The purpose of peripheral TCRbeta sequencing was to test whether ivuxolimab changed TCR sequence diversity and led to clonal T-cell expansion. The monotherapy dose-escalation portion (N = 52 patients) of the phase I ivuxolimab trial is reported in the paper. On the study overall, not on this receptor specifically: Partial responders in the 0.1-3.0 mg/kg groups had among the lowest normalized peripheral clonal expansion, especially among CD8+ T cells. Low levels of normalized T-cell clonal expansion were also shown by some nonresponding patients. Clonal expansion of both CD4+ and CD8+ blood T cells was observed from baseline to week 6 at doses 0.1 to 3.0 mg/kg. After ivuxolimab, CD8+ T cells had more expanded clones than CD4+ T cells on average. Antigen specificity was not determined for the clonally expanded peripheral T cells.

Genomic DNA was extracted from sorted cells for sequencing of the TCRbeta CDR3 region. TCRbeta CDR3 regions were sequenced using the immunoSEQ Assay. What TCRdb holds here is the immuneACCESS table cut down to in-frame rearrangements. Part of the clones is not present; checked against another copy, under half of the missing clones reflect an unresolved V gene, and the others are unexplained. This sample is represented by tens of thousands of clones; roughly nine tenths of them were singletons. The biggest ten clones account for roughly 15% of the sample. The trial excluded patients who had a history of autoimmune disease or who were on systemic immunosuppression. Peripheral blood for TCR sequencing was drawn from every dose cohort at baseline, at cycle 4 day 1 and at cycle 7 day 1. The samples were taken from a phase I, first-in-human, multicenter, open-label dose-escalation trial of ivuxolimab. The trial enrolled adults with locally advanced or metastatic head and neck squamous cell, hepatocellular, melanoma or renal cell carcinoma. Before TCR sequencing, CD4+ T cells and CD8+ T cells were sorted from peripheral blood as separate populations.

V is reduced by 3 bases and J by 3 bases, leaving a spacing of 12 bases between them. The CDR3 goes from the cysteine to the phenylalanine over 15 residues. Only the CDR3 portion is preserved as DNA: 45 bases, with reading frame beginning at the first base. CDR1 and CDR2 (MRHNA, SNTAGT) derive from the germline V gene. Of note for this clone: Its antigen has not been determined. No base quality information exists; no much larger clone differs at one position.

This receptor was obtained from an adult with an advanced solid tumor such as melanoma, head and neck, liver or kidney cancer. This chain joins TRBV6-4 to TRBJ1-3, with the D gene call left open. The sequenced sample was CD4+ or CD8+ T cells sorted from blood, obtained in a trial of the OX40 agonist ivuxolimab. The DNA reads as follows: TGTGCCAGCAGTGAGTGGTCCGGAGGTGGAAACACCATATATTTT. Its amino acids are CASSEWSGGGNTIYF.